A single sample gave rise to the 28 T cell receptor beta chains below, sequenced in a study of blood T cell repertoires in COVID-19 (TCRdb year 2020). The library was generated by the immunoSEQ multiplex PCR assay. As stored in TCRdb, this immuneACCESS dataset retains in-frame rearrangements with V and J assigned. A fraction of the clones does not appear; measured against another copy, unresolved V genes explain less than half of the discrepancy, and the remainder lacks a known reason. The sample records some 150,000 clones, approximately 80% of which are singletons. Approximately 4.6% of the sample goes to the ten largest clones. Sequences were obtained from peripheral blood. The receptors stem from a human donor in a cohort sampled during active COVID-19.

The CDR3, as DNA: TGTGCCAGCTCACAAGGTCAGGTGCCGAACACTGAAGCTTTCTTT. This gives the protein CASSQGQVPNTEAFF. The genes are TRBV18 and TRBJ1-1; unclear D gene. CDR1 and CDR2 from the germline V gene are KGHSH and LQKENI. The V gene lost 4 bases and the J gene lost 1 base, with 13 bases spanning the gap. The CDR3 has 15 residues.

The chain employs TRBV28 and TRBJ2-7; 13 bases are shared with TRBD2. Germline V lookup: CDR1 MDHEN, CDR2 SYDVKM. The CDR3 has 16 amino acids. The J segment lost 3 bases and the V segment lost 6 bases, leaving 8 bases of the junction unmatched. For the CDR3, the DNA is TGTGCCAGCAGGCCAACCGGGACTAGCGGGATCTACGAGCAGTACGTC. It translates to CASRPTGTSGIYEQYV.

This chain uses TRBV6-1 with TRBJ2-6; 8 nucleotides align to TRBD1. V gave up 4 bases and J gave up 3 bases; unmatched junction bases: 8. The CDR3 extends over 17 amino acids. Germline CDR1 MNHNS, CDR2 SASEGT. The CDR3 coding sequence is TGTGCCAGCAGTGGCCGGGACAGGTTTCGTGGGGCCAACGTCCTGACTTTC. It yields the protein CASSGRDRFRGANVLTF.

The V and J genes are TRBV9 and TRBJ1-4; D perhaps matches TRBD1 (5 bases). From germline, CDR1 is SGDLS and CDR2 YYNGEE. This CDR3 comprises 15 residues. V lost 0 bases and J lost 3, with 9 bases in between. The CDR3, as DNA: TGTGCCAGCAGCGTAGCAACAGGCCCTAATGAAAAACTGTTTTTT. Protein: CASSVATGPNEKLFF.

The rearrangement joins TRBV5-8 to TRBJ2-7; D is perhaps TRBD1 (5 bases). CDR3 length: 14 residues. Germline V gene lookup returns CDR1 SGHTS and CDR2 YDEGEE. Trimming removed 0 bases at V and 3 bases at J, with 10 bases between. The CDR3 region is CASSLALTVYEQYV. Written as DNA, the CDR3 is TGTGCCAGCAGCTTGGCCTTGACAGTCTACGAGCAGTACGTC.

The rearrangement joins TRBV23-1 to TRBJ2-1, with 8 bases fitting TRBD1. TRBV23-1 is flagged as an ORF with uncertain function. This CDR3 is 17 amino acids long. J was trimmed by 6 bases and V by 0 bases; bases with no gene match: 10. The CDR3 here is CASSQSKGQAKGNEQFF. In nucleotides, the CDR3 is TGCGCCAGCAGTCAATCGAAGGGACAGGCAAAAGGCAATGAGCAGTTCTTC.

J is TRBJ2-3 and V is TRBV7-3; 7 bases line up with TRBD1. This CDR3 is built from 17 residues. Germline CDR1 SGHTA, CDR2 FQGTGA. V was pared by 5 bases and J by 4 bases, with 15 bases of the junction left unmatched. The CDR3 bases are TGTGCCAGCAGCCCCGCCCCGGGGACAGCTTCTCCAGATACGCAGTATTTT. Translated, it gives CASSPAPGTASPDTQYF. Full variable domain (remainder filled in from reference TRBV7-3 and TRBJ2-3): GAGVSQTPSNKVTEKGKYVELRCDPISGHTALYWYRQSLGQGPEFLIYFQGTGAADDSGLPNDRFFAVRPEGSVSTLKIQRTERGDSAVYLCASSPAPGTASPDTQYFGPGTRLTVL.

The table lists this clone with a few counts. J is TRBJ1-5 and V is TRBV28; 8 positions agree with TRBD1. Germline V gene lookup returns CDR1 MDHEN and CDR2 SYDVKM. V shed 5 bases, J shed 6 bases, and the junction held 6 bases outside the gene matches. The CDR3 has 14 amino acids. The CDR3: CASSRQGAGQPQHF. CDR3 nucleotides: TGTGCCAGCAGTCGTCAGGGGGCGGGTCAGCCCCAGCATTTT.

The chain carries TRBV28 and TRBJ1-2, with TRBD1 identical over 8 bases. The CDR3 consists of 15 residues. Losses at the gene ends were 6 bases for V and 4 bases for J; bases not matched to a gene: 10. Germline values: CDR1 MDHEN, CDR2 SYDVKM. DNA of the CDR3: TGTGCCAGCAGATCTCGAGGACAGGGAGGCTATGGCTACACCTTC. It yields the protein CASRSRGQGGYGYTF.

The CDR3 DNA sequence: TGTGCTAGTGCCCTCCCCTGGCGGGAGGGGTCAGCCGGGGAGCTGTTTTTT. Residues: CASALPWREGSAGELFF. The chain is built from TRBV12-5 and TRBJ2-2; the match to TRBD2 covers 9 bases. Trimming cost V 7 bases and J 6 bases; bases outside gene matches: 15. The length of the CDR3 is 17 residues. From germline, CDR1 is LGHNT and CDR2 FRNRAP.

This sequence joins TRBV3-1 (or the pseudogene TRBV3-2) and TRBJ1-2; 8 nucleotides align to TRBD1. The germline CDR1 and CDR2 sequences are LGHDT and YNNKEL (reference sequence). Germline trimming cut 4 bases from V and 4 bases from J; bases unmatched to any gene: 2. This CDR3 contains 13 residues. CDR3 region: CASSLQGGYGYTF. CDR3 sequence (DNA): TGTGCCAGCAGCCTACAGGGGGGCTATGGCTACACCTTC.

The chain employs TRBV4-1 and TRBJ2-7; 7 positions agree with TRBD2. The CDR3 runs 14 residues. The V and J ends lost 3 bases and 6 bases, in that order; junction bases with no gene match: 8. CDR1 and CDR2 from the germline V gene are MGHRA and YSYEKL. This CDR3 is CASSQGGLGGEQYV. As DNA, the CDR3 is TGCGCCAGCAGCCAGGGAGGACTAGGAGGCGAGCAGTACGTC.

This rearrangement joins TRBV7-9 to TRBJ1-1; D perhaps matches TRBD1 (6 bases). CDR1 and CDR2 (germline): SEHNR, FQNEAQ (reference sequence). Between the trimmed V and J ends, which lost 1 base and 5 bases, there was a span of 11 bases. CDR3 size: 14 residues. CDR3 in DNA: TGTGCCAGCAGCTTAGAACAGGGACGAACTGAAGCTTTCTTT. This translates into CASSLEQGRTEAFF.

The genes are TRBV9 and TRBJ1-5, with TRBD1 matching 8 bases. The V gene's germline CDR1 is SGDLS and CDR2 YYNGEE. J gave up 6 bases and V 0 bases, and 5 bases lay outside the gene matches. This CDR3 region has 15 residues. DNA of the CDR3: TGTGCCAGCAGCGTAGACGGGACAGGAGGTCAGCCCCAGCATTTT. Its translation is CASSVDGTGGQPQHF.

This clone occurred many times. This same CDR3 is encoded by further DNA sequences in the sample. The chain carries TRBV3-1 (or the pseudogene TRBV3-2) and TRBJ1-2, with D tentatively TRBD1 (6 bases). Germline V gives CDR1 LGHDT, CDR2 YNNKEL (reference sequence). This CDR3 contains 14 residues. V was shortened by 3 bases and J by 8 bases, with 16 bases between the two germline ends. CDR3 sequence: CASSHQTGWGGYTF. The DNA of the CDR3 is TGTGCCAGCAGCCATCAGACAGGTTGGGGGGGCTACACCTTC.

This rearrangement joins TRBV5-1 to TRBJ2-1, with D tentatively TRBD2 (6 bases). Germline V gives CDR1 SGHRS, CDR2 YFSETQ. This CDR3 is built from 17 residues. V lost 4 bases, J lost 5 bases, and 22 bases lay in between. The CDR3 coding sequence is TGCGCCAGCAGCCGAGAGAGGGGCAGGGACTTAAACAATGAGCAGTTCTTC. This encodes CASSRERGRDLNNEQFF.

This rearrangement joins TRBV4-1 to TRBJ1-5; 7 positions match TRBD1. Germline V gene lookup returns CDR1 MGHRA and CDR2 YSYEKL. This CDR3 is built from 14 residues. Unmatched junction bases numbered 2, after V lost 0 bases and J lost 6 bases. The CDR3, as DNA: TGCGCCAGCAGCCAAGAGGCAGGGGGTCAGCCCCAGCATTTT. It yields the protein CASSQEAGGQPQHF.

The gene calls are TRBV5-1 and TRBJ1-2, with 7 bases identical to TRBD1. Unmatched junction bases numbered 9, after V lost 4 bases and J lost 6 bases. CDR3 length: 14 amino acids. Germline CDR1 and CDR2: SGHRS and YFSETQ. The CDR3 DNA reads TGCGCCAGCAGCCCACAGGGGCGGACGGATGGCTACACCTTC. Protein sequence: CASSPQGRTDGYTF. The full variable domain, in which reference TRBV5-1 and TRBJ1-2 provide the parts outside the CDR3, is KAGVTQTPRYLIKTRGQQVTLSCSPISGHRSVSWYQQTPGQGLQFLFEYFSETQRNKGNFPGRFSGRQFSNSRSEMNVSTLELGDSALYLCASSPQGRTDGYTFGSGTRLTVV.

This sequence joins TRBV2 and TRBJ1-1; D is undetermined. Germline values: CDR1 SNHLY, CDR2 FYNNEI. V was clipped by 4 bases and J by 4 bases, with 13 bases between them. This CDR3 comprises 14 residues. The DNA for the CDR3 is TGTGCCAGCAGTGTTGGCCAGTCGGGCACTGAAGCTTTCTTT. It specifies CASSVGQSGTEAFF.

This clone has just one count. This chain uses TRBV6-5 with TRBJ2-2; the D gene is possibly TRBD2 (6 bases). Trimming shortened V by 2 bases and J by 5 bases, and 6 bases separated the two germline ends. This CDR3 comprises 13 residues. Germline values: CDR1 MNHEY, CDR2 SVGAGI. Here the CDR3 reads CASSYSGTGELFF. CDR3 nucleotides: TGTGCCAGCAGTTACAGCGGGACCGGGGAGCTGTTTTTT.

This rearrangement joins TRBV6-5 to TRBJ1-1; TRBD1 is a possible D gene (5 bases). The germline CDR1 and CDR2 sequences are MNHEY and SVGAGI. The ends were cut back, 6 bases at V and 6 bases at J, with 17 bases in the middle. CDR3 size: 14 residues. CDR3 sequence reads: CASSRGGDLPEAFF. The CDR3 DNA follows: TGTGCCAGCAGCCGCGGGGGAGATCTCCCTGAAGCTTTCTTT.

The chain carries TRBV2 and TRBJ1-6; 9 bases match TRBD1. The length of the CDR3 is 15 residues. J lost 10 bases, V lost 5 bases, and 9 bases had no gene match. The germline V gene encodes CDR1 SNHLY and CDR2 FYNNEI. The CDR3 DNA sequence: TGTGCCAGCAGTATGAAGGGACAGGGTGGCTCACCCCTCCACTTT. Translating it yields CASSMKGQGGSPLHF.

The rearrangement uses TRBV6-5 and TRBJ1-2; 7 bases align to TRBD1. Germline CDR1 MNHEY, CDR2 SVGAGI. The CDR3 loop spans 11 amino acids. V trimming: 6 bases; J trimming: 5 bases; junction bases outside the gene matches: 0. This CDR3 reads CASRTGYGYTF. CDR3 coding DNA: TGTGCCAGCAGGACAGGGTATGGCTACACCTTC.

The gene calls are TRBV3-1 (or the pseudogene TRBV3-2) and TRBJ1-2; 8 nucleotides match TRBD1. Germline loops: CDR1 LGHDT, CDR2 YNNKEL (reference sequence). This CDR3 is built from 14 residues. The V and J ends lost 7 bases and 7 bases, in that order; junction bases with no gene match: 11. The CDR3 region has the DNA TGTGCCAGCACGGCCCTGCAGGGGGCGAGTGGCTACACCTTC. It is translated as CASTALQGASGYTF.

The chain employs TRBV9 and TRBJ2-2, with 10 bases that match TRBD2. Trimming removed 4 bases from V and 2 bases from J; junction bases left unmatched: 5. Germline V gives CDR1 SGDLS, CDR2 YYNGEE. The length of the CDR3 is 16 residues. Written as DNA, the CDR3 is TGTGCCAGCAGCCCGCGGACTAGCGGTAACACCGGGGAGCTGTTTTTT. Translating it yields CASSPRTSGNTGELFF.

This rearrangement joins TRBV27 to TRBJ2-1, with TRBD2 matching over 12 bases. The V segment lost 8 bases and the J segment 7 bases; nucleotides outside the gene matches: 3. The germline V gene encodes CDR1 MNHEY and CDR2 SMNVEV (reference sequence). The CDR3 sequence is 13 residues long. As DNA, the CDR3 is TGTGCCAGCGCTAGCGGGGGGGCGAATGAGCAGTTCTTC. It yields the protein CASASGGANEQFF.

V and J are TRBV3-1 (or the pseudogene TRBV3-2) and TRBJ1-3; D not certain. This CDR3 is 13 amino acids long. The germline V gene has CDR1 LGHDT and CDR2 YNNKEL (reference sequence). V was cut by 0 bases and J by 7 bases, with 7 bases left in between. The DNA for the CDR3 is TGTGCCAGCAGCCAAGAATTGGCTAACACCATATATTTT. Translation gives CASSQELANTIYF.

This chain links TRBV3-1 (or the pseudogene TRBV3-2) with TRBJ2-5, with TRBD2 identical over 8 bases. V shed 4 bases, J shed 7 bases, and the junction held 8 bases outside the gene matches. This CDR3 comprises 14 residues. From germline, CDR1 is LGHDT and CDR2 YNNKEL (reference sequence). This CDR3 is CASSLRTAGGTQYF. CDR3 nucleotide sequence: TGTGCCAGCAGCCTGAGAACGGCGGGAGGGACCCAGTACTTC.